The rows below give T cell receptor beta chains drawn from one sample of a study of T cells after yellow fever vaccination. TCRdb redid the calling of the 5' RACE reads with MiXCR, one entry per CDR3 protein. The profile covers 250,000 to 350,000 distinct CDR3 sequences, with approximately 7% appearing a single time and around 17% taken by the ten largest. The material sequenced was PBMCs, taken around 45 days after the first yellow fever vaccination. These receptors were collected from a man younger than 30 who received the YFV17D yellow fever vaccine. Each CDR3 is given with its conserved first and last residue. The D gene is left open where the match is weak. Expanded clones get a size class; other rows say once, few or many, or leave the size out.

- few TRBJ2-3 TRBV9 TGTGCCAGCAGCGTAGATACAGATACGCAGTATTTT CASSVDTDTQYF
TRBD2 few TRBJ2-1 TRBV7-2 TGTGCCAGCAGCCCCCCGGCTAGCGGGGGTGATGAGCAGTTCTTC CASSPPASGGDEQFF
- few TRBJ1-1 TRBV27 TGTGCCAGCAAAACCCGACAGACCAGAGACGAAGCTTTCTTT CASKTRQTRDEAFF
TRBD1 - TRBJ1-5 TRBV20-1 TGCAGTGCGAGGACAGGTTTGCGGAATCAGCCCCAGCATTTT CSARTGLRNQPQHF
- - TRBJ1-2 TRBV12-3/TRBV12-4 TGTGCCAGCAGTTTAACCTCCCGGCCAGGCTACACCTTC CASSLTSRPGYTF
- - TRBJ2-3 TRBV5-1 TGCGCCAGCAGCTTGGGTCGGGGGTCGGGAGATACGCAGTATTTT CASSLGRGSGDTQYF
TRBD2 - TRBJ2-1 TRBV7-8 TGTGCCAGCAGCCCCCCTGCCGGGGGGTACAATGAGCAGTTCTTC CASSPPAGGYNEQFF
- - TRBJ1-5 TRBV20-1 TGCAGTGCTAGTTACGGGGCGGACAATCAGCCCCAGCATTTT CSASYGADNQPQHF
TRBD2 - TRBJ2-3 TRBV5-1 TGCGCCAGCAGCCTGCGGGGGGTCGGGCCAGATACGCAGTATTTT CASSLRGVGPDTQYF
- - TRBJ2-7 TRBV15 TGTGCCACCGCCCTCGACAGCTACGAGCAGTACTTC CATALDSYEQYF
- few TRBJ1-1 TRBV20-1 TGCAGTGCTAGTAAGGGCGACACTGAAGCTTTCTTT CSASKGDTEAFF
TRBD1 - TRBJ2-5 TRBV7-9 TGTGCCAGCAGCTTAGCGAACCAGGGGGCAGGGGAGACCCAGTACTTC CASSLANQGAGETQYF
- few TRBJ2-7 TRBV29-1 TGCAGCGTTGAGAGCCAGGCCTACGAGCAGTACTTC CSVESQAYEQYF
- few TRBJ1-1 TRBV5-1 TGCGCCAGCAGCTTGTCCGCGGGAGCGACTGAAGCTTTCTTT CASSLSAGATEAFF
- - TRBJ2-3 TRBV18 TGTGCCAGCTCACCACCAGGGTCCTTTTACACAGATACGCAGTATTTT CASSPPGSFYTDTQYF
TRBD2 many TRBJ2-7 TRBV5-4 TGTGCCAGCAGCTTAGGTGGGGGGGACGAGCAGTACTTC CASSLGGGDEQYF
TRBD1 - TRBJ1-2 TRBV6-1 TGTGCCAGCAGTGAAGCGTTGGACAGGACTTATGGCTACACCTTC CASSEALDRTYGYTF
- few TRBJ2-5 TRBV5-8 TGTGCCAGCAGCGACGGAAAGATGCAGTACCAAGAGACCCAGTACTTC CASSDGKMQYQETQYF
- many TRBJ2-3 TRBV5-8 TGTGCCAGCAGCTTGGGGCTAGCAAGGAGTGATACGCAGTATTTT CASSLGLARSDTQYF
TRBD2 few TRBJ2-1 TRBV7-8 TGTGCCAGCAGCTGGTCTGTAGCGGGGGCGATCGATCCCGAAAATGAGCAGTTCTTC CASSWSVAGAIDPENEQFF
- few TRBJ1-3 TRBV20-1 TGCAGTGCTAGAGAGGACAATACGAACACCATATATTTT CSAREDNTNTIYF
TRBD1 few TRBJ1-6 TRBV28 TGTGCCAGCCGTGAACGGACAGGGATAATATTCAATTCACCCCTCCACTTT CASRERTGIIFNSPLHF
- few TRBJ1-1 TRBV3-1 TGTGCCAGCAGCCAAGTCCCTCGTGAGGCTGAAGCTTTCTTT CASSQVPREAEAFF
- - TRBJ1-6 TRBV7-9 TGTGCCAGCAGCTTAGCGGCGCTCGGTAATTCACCCCTCCACTTT CASSLAALGNSPLHF
- few TRBJ2-2 TRBV5-1 TGCGCCAGCAGCTTGGTTGGGAGCAACACCGGGGAGCTGTTTTTT CASSLVGSNTGELFF
- - TRBJ1-1 TRBV5-5 TGTGCCAGCAGCGGTTCTGGACCGGGCCGCCTGAACACTGAAGCTTTCTTT CASSGSGPGRLNTEAFF
- many TRBJ2-2 TRBV7-3 TGTGCCAGCAGCCTGCAGGAGACCGGGGAGCTGTTTTTT CASSLQETGELFF
TRBD1 - TRBJ1-5 TRBV6-5 TGTGCCAGCAGTTACTCGAGTCGAGGGGGCGGGCAGCCCCAGCATTTT CASSYSSRGGGQPQHF
TRBD1 - TRBJ2-5 TRBV12-3/TRBV12-4 TGTGCCAGCAGTTTTCGACAGGGTAGAAGGACCCTGTACTTC CASSFRQGRRTLYF
- many TRBJ2-1 TRBV5-1 TGCGCCAGCAGCTTTAGTCGGTACAATGAGCAGTTCTTC CASSFSRYNEQFF
- - TRBJ1-1 TRBV7-6 TGTGCCAGCACCCAGGGGACAAGGGGGGTCACTGAAGCTTTCTTT CASTQGTRGVTEAFF
- - TRBJ1-1 TRBV14 TGTGCCAGCAGCCCGGGAAGTAGGGCTCCCCTAAAAGGCACTGAAGCTTTCTTT CASSPGSRAPLKGTEAFF
- few TRBJ2-3 TRBV4-1 TGCGCCAGCAGCCAAGATACGGGACGGTATACGCAGTATTTT CASSQDTGRYTQYF
TRBD2 - TRBJ2-1 TRBV30 TGTGCCTGGAGTAGCGGGGGAGAGACTGAGCAGTTCTTC CAWSSGGETEQFF
TRBD2 many TRBJ2-3 TRBV9 TGTGCCAGCAGCGTAAGCCTAGCGGGGGCCCCGCCCGCAGATACGCAGTATTTT CASSVSLAGAPPADTQYF
- few TRBJ2-1 TRBV11-2 TGTGCCAGCAGGTCCCCCGGGGAGCAGTTCTTC CASRSPGEQFF
- few TRBJ1-1 TRBV18 TGTGCCAGCTCACCACCGAGCGGGGGTAATGGTGAAGCTTTCTTT CASSPPSGGNGEAFF
TRBD2 - TRBJ2-5 TRBV7-2 TGTGCCAGCAGCGTTAGCGGGGGGGCCTCCCGTGAGACCCAGTACTTC CASSVSGGASRETQYF
- few TRBJ2-4 TRBV12-3/TRBV12-4 TGTGCCAGCAGTTTAGGCATGAGAAACATTCAGTACTTC CASSLGMRNIQYF
- once TRBJ2-1 TRBV11-3 TGTGCCAGCAGCTTCCAGCACAATGAGCAGTTCTTC CASSFQHNEQFF
- few TRBJ2-2 TRBV20-1 TGCAGTGCCCCTAGAGAGGGGAACACCGGGGAGCTGTTTTTT CSAPREGNTGELFF
- - TRBJ2-7 TRBV6-1 TGTGCCAGCAGACCCCTGGACTCCCGAGGACTGTACGAGCAGTACTTC CASRPLDSRGLYEQYF
- few TRBJ1-3 TRBV5-5 TGTGCCAGCAGCTTGGGAGCAGGGGTCGGAAACACCATATATTTT CASSLGAGVGNTIYF
- - TRBJ2-1 TRBV7-9 TGTGCCAGCAGCTCTCAGGGGCGTAGCTCCTACAATGAGCAGTTCTTC CASSSQGRSSYNEQFF
TRBD2 - TRBJ2-7 TRBV10-3 TGTGCCAGCCGCGGGGGGGCGAACGAGCAGTACTTC CASRGGANEQYF
- few TRBJ1-1 TRBV5-1 TGCGCCAGCAGCTTGGAGCCCCATACGGACACTGAAGCTTTCTTT CASSLEPHTDTEAFF
- - TRBJ1-3 TRBV4-3 TGCGCCAGCAGCCCACAGGCCCTCTCTGGAAACACCATATATTTT CASSPQALSGNTIYF
- few TRBJ1-3 TRBV7-2 TGTGCCAGCAGCTTAGTCGTCGGAGGGGGGCAAGGAAACACCATATATTTT CASSLVVGGGQGNTIYF
TRBD2 few TRBJ2-1 TRBV24-1 TGTGCCACCAGTTTGACTAGCGGGGGCCCTAGGGATGAGCAGTTCTTC CATSLTSGGPRDEQFF
- few TRBJ2-7 TRBV7-9 TGTGCCAGCAGCCTCCACGCCTACGAGCAGTACTTC CASSLHAYEQYF
- - TRBJ2-2 TRBV30 TGTGCCTGGAGTGTACGCTGGGGCAGGAACACCGGGGAGCTGTTTTTT CAWSVRWGRNTGELFF
- few TRBJ2-5 TRBV9 TGTGCCAGCAGCGTATCCGGGGGACAGAAAGAGACCCAGTACTTC CASSVSGGQKETQYF
- few TRBJ2-1 TRBV7-3 TGTGCCAGCAGCTTAAACGTATTAGGAGGTGAGCAGTTCTTC CASSLNVLGGEQFF
- many TRBJ2-5 TRBV7-2 TGTGCCAGCACCTGGGGGGAATACCAAGAGACCCAGTACTTC CASTWGEYQETQYF
TRBD1 - TRBJ1-4 TRBV7-2 TGTGCCAGCAGCCCATGGACAGGGATTGACGAAAAACTGTTTTTT CASSPWTGIDEKLFF
- - TRBJ1-4 TRBV15 TGTGCCACCAGCAGAAACACAGGGACTAATGAAAAACTGTTTTTT CATSRNTGTNEKLFF
- few TRBJ2-1 TRBV5-1 TGCGCCAGCAGGGTTTCAGGACCTTACAATGAGCAGTTCTTC CASRVSGPYNEQFF
- - TRBJ1-1 TRBV19 TGTGCCAGTGTCGGAAGCACTGAAGCTTTCTTT CASVGSTEAFF